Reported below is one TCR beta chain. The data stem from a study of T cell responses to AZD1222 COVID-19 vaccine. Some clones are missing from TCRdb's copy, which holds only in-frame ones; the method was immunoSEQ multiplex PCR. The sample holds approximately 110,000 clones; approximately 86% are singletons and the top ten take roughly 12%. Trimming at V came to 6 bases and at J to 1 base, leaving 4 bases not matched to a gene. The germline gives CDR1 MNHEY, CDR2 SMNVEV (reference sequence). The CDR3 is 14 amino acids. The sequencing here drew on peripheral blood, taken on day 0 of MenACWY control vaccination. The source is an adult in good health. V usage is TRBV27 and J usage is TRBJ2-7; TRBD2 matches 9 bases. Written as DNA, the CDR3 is TGTGCCAGCAGCCTAGCGGGGCGTTCCTACGAGCAGTACTTC. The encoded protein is CASSLAGRSYEQYF.